The 9 T cell receptor beta chains presented below share a single source sample, sequenced in a study of identical twins (dated by TCRdb to 2016 to 2017). The library was generated by 5' RACE. Sequencing relied on an Illumina HiSeq 2000. TCRdb handled the public reads itself, with Q25 trimming in fastp and clone calling in MiXCR, and kept productive beta chains. Entries that share a CDR3 protein sequence are merged under the most common genes and DNA. In this sample the table shows under 300,000 distinct CDR3 sequences, over 13% of which occur a single time. The top ten constitute 7% to 9% of the sample. The sequencing input was memory (CD45RO+) T cells sorted from blood. The meaning of the sample's cell subset or site label: CD45RO+ enriched T cells. The receptors shown here come from a woman under 30 in good health.

This clonotype has a handful of counts. J is TRBJ2-3 and V is TRBV3-1; the match to TRBD2 covers 14 bases. The CDR3 has 16 amino acids. Trimming took 4 bases from V and 4 from J; bases not matched to a gene: 4. Germline CDR1 is LGHDT and CDR2 is YNNKEL (reference sequence). The CDR3 nucleotides read TGTGCCAGCAGCCGGAGACTAGCGGGAGGGGCAGATACGCAGTATTTT. Its translation: CASSRRLAGGADTQYF.

A few counts support this clonotype. The V call is TRBV6-4, the J call TRBJ1-5; TRBD1 agrees at 7 bases. With V trimmed by 11 bases and J by 7 bases, 20 bases remained unmatched. CDR1 is MRHNA and CDR2 is SNTAGT in the germline V gene. The CDR3 runs to 16 residues. CDR3 DNA: TGTGCCTGTGAGTTTGGGACAGAAGCACGCGGGCAGCCCCAGCATTTT. The encoded protein is CACEFGTEARGQPQHF.

This clonotype was observed a few times. The chain is built from TRBV20-1 and TRBJ1-1; D is uncertain. The CDR3 length is 12 residues. The V end lost 5 bases, the J end lost 6 bases, and 13 bases lay between the germline ends. The germline V gene encodes CDR1 DFQATT and CDR2 SNEGSKA (reference sequence). CDR3 sequence (DNA): TGCAGTGCTCCTAGCCCCCAGTCTGAAGCTTTCTTT. Translated: CSAPSPQSEAFF.

The table lists this clonotype with a few counts. The CDR3 loop is CSARSDNAETQYF. DNA of the CDR3: TGCAGTGCTAGATCCGACAACGCAGAGACCCAGTACTTC. The gene calls are TRBV20-1 and TRBJ2-5; the D is unclear. This CDR3 is built from 13 residues. Germline CDR1 DFQATT, CDR2 SNEGSKA (reference sequence). Trimming pared 2 bases from V and 4 bases from J, leaving 11 bases between.

This clonotype came up a few times. The gene calls are TRBV9 and TRBJ2-3, with 9 nucleotides matching TRBD2. Germline V gene lookup returns CDR1 SGDLS and CDR2 YYNGEE. The CDR3 has 15 amino acids. J gave up 1 base and V 4 bases, and 4 bases lay outside the gene matches. Written as DNA, the CDR3 is TGTGCCAGCAGCCCCAGACTAGCGGGCACAGATACGCAGTATTTT. Translation: CASSPRLAGTDTQYF. The full variable domain, in which reference TRBV9 and TRBJ2-3 provide the parts outside the CDR3, is DSGVTQTPKHLITATGQRVTLRCSPRSGDLSVYWYQQSLDQGLQFLIQYYNGEERAKGNILERFSAQQFPDLHSELNLSSLELGDSALYFCASSPRLAGTDTQYFGPGTRLTVL.

The V gene is TRBV20-1, the J gene TRBJ1-1; the D is unclear. The CDR3 is 14 residues long. The germline V gene has CDR1 DFQATT and CDR2 SNEGSKA (reference sequence). Trimming pared 2 bases from V and 0 bases from J, leaving 10 bases between. The DNA of the CDR3 is TGCAGTGCTAGACGTACGGGGATGAACACTGAAGCTTTCTTT. Translation gives CSARRTGMNTEAFF.

This clonotype was detected many times. The gene calls are TRBV4-3 and TRBJ2-7; unclear D gene. Germline-derived CDR1 and CDR2 are LGHNA and YSLEER. The CDR3 runs 14 residues. Trimming pared 0 bases from V and 7 bases from J, leaving 13 bases between. The CDR3 spells CASSQDSFGGEQYF. CDR3 coding DNA: TGCGCCAGCAGCCAAGATTCCTTCGGTGGGGAGCAGTACTTC.

The chain carries TRBV7-9 and TRBJ1-2; D gene ambiguous. The CDR3 sequence is 12 residues long. Trimming removed 8 bases from V and 7 bases from J, with 14 bases in between. The germline V gene encodes CDR1 SEHNR and CDR2 FQNEAQ (reference sequence). CDR3 sequence: CASGEGFGGYTF. CDR3 nucleotide sequence: TGTGCCAGCGGGGAGGGATTTGGTGGCTACACCTTC.

This clonotype turned up a few times. The chain links TRBV29-1 to TRBJ2-3; no clear D. The CDR3 contains 13 residues. From germline, CDR1 is SQVTM and CDR2 ANQGSEA. CDR3: CSTRTPNTDTQYF. The CDR3 bases are TGCAGTACACGGACCCCGAACACAGATACGCAGTATTTT.